This T cell receptor beta chain stems from a study of T cells in Graves' hyperthyroidism and ophthalmopathy. Study background: The initial diagnosis was the point when peripheral blood was collected, ahead of any treatment.

Overall study results and limits: Prediction of ophthalmopathy progression came a median around 6 months pre-onset.

In its sample, this clonotype was seen many times. What it recognizes is unknown. TCR beta CDR3 sequences were amplified from RNA transcripts. During a first-round RT-PCR of the TCR CDR3, the HTBI primer set was used. TCRdb fed the multiplex PCR reads into MiXCR, producing one record per CDR3 protein. This table holds some 550,000 distinct CDR3 sequences, around 20% found once. Sequences were obtained from blood. This receptor was taken from a man between 18 and 29 years old with Graves' hyperthyroidism.

CDR3 amino acids: CAIPREGYGYTF. The DNA for the CDR3 is TGTGCCATACCCAGGGAAGGCTATGGCTACACCTTC. This sequence joins TRBV10-3 and TRBJ1-2, with a tentative D call TRBD1 (5 bases). Trimming shortened V by 9 bases and J by 4 bases, and 12 bases separated the two germline ends. CDR1 and CDR2 (germline): ENHRY, SYGVKD. The CDR3 length is 12 residues.